This T cell receptor (beta chain) was recovered during a study of cytomegalovirus exposure and HLA in healthy donors. Study-wide findings and caveats: TCR beta sequences numbering 15,000 to 20,000 were associated with HLA alleles at 0.05 false discovery rate in a later analysis.

At the time of sampling, donors were nominally healthy, though unrecorded immune exposures were likely. Vbeta (60) and Jbeta (13) primers were used in the PCR. Generated by immunoSEQ multiplex PCR, the TCRdb table keeps only in-frame clones and is missing some. The sample holds fewer than 200,000 clones, around 80% seen once. Germline CDR1 MDHEN, CDR2 SYDVKM. The CDR3 extends over 12 amino acids. V was shortened by 4 bases and J by 8 bases, with 9 bases between the two germline ends. To note about this clone: Antigen unknown.

This chain links TRBV28 with TRBJ2-1; D unresolved. The sample taken for sequencing was PBMCs. This clonotype was obtained from a man aged 30 to 45 in good health and CMV-seronegative. The CDR3 is CASSSVSDEQFF. CDR3 DNA: TGTGCCAGCAGTTCCGTCTCTGATGAGCAGTTCTTC.